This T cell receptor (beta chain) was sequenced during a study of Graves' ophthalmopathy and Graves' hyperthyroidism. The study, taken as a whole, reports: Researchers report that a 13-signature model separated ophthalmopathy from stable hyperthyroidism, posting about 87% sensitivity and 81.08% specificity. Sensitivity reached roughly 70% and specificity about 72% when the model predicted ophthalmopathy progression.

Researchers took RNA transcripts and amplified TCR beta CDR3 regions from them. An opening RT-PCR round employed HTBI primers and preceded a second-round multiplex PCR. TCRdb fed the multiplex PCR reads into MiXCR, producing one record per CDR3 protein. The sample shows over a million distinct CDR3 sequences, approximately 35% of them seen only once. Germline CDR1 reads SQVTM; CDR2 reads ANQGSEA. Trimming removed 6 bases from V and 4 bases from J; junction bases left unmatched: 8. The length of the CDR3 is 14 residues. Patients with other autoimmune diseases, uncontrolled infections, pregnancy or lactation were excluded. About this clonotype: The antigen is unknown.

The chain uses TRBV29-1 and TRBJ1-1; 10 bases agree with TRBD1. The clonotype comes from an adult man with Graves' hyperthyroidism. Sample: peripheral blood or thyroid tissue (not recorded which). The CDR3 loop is CSVDRGRCGTEAFF. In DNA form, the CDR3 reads TGCAGCGTCGACAGGGGGCGATGTGGCACTGAAGCTTTCTTT.